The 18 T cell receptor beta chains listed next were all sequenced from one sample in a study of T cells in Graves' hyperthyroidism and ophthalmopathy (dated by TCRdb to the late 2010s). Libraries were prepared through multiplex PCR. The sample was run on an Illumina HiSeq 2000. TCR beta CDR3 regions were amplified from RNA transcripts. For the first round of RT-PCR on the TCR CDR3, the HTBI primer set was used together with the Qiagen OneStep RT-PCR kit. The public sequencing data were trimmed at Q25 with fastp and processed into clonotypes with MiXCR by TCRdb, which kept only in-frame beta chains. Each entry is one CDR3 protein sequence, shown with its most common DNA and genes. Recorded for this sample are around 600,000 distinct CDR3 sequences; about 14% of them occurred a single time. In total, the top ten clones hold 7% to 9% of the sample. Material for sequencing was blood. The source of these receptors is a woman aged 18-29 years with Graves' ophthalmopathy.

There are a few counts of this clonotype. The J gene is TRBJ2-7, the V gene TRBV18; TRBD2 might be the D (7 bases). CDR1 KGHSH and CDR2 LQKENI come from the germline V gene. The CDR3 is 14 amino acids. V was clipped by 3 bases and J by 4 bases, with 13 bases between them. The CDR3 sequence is CASSPRGGPYEQYF. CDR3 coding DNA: TGTGCCAGCTCACCCAGGGGAGGGCCTTACGAGCAGTACTTC.

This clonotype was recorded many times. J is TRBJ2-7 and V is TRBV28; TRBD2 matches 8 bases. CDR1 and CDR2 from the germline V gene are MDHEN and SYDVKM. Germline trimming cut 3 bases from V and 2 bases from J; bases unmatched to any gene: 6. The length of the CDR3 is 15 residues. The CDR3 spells CASSLMTGGPYEQYF. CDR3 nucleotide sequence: TGTGCCAGCAGTTTGATGACGGGAGGGCCCTACGAGCAGTACTTC.

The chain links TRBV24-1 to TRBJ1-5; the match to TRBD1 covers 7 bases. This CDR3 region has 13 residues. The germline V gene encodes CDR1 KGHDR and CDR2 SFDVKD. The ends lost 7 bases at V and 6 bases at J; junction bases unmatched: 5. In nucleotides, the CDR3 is TGTGCCACCAGACAGGGGCACGGTCAGCCCCAGCATTTT. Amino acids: CATRQGHGQPQHF.

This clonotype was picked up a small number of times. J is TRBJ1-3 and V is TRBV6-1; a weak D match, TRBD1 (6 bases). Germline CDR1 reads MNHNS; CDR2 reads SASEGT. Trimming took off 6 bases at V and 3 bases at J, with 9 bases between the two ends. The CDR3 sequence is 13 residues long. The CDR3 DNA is TGTGCCAGCAGCGGGACATTTGGAAACACCATATATTTT. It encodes CASSGTFGNTIYF.

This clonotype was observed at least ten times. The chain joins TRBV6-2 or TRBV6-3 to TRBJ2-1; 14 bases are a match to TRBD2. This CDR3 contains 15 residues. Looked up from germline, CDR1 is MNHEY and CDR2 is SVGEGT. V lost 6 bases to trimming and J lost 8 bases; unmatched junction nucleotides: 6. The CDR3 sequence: CASSIGTSGSDEQFF. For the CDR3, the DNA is TGTGCCAGCAGCATCGGGACTAGCGGGAGCGATGAGCAGTTCTTC.

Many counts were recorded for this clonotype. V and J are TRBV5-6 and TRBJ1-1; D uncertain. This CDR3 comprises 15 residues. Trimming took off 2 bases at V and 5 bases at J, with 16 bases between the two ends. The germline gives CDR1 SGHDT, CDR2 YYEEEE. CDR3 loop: CASSFYPDTRTEAFF. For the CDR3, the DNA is TGTGCCAGCAGCTTTTACCCAGATACCAGGACTGAAGCTTTCTTT.

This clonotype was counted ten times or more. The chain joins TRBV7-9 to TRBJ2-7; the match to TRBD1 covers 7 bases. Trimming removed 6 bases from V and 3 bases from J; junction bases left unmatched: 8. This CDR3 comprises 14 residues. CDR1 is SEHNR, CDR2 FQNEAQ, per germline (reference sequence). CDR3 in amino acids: CASSSPGQHYEQYF. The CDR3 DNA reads TGTGCCAGCAGTTCCCCGGGACAGCACTACGAGCAGTACTTC.

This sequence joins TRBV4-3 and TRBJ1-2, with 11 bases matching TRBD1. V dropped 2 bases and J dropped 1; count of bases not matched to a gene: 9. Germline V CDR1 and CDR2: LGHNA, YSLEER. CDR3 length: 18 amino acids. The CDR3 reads CASSQRDRGILLNYGYTF. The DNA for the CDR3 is TGCGCCAGCAGCCAACGGGACAGGGGGATTCTTCTTAACTATGGCTACACCTTC.

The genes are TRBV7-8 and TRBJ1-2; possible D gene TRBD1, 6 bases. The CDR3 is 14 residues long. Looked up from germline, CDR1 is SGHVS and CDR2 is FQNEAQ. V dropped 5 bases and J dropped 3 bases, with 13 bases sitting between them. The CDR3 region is CASSQDRRYYGYTF. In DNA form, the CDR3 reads TGTGCCAGCAGCCAAGACAGGAGATACTATGGCTACACCTTC.

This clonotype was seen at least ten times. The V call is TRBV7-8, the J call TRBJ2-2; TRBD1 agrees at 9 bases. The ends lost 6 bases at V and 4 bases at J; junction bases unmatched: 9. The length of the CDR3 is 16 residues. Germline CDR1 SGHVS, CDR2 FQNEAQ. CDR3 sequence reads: CASSLTGGYSTGELFF. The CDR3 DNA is TGTGCCAGCAGTTTGACAGGGGGATATAGCACCGGGGAGCTGTTTTTT.

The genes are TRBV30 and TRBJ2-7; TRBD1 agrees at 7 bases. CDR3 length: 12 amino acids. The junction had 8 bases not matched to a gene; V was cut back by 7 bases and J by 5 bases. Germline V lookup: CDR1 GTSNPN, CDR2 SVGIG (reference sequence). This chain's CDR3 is CASQDRQDEQYF. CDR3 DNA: TGTGCCTCCCAGGACAGGCAAGACGAGCAGTACTTC.

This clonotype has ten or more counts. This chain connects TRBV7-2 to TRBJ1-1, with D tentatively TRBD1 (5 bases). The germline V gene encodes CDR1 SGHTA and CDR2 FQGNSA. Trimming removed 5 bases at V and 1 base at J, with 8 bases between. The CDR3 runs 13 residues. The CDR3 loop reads CASSRDRNTEAFF. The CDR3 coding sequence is TGTGCCAGCAGCCGCGACAGGAACACTGAAGCTTTCTTT. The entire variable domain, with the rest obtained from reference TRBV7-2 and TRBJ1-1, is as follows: GAGVSQSPSNKVTEKGKDVELRCDPISGHTALYWYRQSLGQGLEFLIYFQGNSAPDKSGLPSDRFSAERTGGSVSTLTIQRTQQEDSAVYLCASSRDRNTEAFFGQGTRLTVV.

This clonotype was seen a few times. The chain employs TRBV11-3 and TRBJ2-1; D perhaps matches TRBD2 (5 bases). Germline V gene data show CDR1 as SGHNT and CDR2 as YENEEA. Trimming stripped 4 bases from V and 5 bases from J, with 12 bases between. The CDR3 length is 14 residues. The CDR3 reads CASSSRGNNNEQFF. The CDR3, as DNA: TGTGCCAGCAGCTCCCGGGGTAACAACAATGAGCAGTTCTTC.

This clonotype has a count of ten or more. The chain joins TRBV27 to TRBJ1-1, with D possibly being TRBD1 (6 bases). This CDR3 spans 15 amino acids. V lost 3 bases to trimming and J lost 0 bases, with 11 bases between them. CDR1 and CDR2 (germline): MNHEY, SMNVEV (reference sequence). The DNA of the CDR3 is TGTGCCAGCAGTTTTCGGCAGGGGCTGAACACTGAAGCTTTCTTT. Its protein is CASSFRQGLNTEAFF.

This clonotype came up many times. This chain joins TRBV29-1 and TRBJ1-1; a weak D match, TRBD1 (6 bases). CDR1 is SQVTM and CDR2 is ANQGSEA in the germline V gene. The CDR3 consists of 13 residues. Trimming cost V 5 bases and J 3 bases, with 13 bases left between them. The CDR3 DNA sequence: TGCAGCGTTCGTACAGGGTCACACACTGAAGCTTTCTTT. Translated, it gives CSVRTGSHTEAFF. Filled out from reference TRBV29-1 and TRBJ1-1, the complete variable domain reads SAVISQKPSRDICQRGTSLTIQCQVDSQVTMMFWYRQQPGQSLTLIATANQGSEATYESGFVIDKFPISRPNLTFSTLTVSNMSPEDSSIYLCSVRTGSHTEAFFGQGTRLTVV.

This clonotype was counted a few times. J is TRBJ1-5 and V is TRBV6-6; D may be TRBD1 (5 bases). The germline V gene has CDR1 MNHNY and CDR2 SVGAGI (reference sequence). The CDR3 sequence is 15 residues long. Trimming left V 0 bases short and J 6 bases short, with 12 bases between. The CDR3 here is CASSYSLGVSQPQHF. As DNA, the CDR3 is TGTGCCAGCAGTTACTCGTTAGGGGTTTCTCAGCCCCAGCATTTT.

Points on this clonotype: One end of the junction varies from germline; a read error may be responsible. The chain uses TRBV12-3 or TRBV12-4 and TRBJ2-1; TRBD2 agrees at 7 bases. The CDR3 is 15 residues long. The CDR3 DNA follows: TGTGCCAGCAGACTAGCGCTGAGCTCCTACGATGAGCAGTTCTTC. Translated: CASRLALSSYDEQFF.

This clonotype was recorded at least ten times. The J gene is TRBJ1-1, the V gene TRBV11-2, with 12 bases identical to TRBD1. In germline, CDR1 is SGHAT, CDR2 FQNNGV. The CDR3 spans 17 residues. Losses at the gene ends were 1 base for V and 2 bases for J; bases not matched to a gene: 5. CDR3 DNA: TGTGCCAGCAGCTTAGGGGACAGGGGGCCCGTCAACACTGAAGCTTTCTTT. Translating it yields CASSLGDRGPVNTEAFF.